The source of this TCR beta chain is a study of blood T cell repertoires in COVID-19. About the study: There were acute and convalescent COVID-19 samples, and they came from the United States, Italy and Spain.

Sequencing used immunoSEQ multiplex PCR; TCRdb keeps in-frame clones, though not all of them. This sample has about 210,000 clones, with about 91% found just once. CDR3 length equals 15 residues. Germline V gene sequence: CDR1 WSHSY, CDR2 SAAADI. J was trimmed by 2 bases and V by 3 bases; bases with no gene match: 5. This chain uses TRBV10-2 with TRBJ2-7, with TRBD1 matching over 9 bases. The clonotype originates from a man younger than 45 with acute or convalescent COVID-19. Sequencing used peripheral blood. The CDR3 coding sequence is TGCGCCAGCAGTGACACCGGGACAGGGACCTACGAGCAGTACTTC. Its translation is CASSDTGTGTYEQYF.